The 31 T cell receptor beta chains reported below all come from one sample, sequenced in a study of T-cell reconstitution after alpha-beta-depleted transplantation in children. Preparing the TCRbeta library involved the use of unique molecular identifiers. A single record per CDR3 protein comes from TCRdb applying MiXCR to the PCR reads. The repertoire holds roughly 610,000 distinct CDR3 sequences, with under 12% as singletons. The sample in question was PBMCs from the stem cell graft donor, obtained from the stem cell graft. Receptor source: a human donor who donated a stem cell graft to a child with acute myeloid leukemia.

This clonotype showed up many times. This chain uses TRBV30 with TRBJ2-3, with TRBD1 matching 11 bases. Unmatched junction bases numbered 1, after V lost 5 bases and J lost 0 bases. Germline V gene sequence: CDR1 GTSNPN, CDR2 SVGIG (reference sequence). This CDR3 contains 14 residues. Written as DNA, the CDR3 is TGTGCCTGGGGACAGGGGGCGAGCACAGATACGCAGTATTTT. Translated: CAWGQGASTDTQYF.

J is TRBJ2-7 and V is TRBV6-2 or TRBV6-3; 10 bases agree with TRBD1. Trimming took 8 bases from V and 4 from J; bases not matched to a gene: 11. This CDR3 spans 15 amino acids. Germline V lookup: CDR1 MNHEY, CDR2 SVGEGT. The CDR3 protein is CASGDPGQGSYEQYF. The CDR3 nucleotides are TGTGCCAGCGGCGACCCGGGACAGGGGAGTTACGAGCAGTACTTC.

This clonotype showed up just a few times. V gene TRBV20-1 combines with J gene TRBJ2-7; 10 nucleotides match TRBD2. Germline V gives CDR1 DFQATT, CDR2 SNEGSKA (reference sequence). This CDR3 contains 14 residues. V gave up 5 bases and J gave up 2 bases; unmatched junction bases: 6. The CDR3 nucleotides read TGCAGTGCTCGAGGACTAGCGGAAACCTACGAGCAGTACTTC. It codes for CSARGLAETYEQYF.

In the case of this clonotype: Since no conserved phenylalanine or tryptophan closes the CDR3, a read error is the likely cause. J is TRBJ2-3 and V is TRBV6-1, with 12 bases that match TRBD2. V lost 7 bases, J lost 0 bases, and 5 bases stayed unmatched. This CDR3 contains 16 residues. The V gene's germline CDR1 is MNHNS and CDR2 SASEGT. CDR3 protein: CASILAGGPSTDTQYC. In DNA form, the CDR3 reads TGTGCCAGCATCCTAGCGGGAGGGCCCAGCACAGATACGCAGTATTGT.

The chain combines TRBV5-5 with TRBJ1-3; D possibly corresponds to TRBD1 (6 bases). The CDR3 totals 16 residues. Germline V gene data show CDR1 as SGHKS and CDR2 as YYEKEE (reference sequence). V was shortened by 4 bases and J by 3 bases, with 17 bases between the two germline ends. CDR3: CASSLDRPRFGNTIYF. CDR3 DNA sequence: TGTGCCAGCAGCCTCGACAGGCCCAGGTTTGGAAACACCATATATTTT.

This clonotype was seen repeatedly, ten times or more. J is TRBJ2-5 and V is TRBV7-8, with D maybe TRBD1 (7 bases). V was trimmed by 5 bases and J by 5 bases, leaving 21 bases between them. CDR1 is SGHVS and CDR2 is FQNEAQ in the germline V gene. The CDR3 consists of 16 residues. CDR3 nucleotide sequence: TGTGCCAGCAGCCTTAGGACAGGTCGGGGGCAGGAGACCCAGTACTTC. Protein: CASSLRTGRGQETQYF.

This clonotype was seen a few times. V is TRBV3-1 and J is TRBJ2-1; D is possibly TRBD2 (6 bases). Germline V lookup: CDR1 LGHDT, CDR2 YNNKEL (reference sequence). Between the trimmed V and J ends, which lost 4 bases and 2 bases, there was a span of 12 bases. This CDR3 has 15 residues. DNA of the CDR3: TGTGCCAGCAGCCCCCGGGACTCCCCCTACAATGAGCAGTTCTTC. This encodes CASSPRDSPYNEQFF.

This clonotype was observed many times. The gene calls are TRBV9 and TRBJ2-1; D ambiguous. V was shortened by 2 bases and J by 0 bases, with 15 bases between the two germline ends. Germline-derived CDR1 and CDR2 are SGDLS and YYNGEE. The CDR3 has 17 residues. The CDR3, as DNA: TGTGCCAGCAGCGTTTCCCTAGACTGGGTCTCCTACAATGAGCAGTTCTTC. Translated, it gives CASSVSLDWVSYNEQFF. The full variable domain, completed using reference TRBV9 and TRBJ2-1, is DSGVTQTPKHLITATGQRVTLRCSPRSGDLSVYWYQQSLDQGLQFLIQYYNGEERAKGNILERFSAQQFPDLHSELNLSSLELGDSALYFCASSVSLDWVSYNEQFFGPGTRLTVL.

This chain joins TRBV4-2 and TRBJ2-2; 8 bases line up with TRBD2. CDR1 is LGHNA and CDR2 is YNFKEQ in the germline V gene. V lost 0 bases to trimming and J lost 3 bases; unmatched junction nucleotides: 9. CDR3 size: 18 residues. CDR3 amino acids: CASSQELPTSAYTGELFF. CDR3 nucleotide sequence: TGTGCCAGCAGCCAAGAGTTGCCGACTAGCGCGTACACCGGGGAGCTGTTTTTT.

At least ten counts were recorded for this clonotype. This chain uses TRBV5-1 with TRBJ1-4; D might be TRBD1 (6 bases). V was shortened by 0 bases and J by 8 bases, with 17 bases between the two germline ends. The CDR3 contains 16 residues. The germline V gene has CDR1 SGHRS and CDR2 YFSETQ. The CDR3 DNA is TGCGCCAGCAGCTTGGGTATCAGGGGAGTGGAGGAAAAACTGTTTTTT. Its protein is CASSLGIRGVEEKLFF.

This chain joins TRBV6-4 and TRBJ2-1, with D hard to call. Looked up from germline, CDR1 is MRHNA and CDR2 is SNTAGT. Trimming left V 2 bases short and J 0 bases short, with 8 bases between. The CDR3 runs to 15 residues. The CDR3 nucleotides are TGTGCCAGCAGTGACCACCTTAGCTCCTACAATGAGCAGTTCTTC. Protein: CASSDHLSSYNEQFF.

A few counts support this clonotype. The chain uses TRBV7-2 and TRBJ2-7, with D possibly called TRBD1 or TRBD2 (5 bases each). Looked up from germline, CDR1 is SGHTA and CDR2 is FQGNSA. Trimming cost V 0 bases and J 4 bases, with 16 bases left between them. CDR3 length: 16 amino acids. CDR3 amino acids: CASSLAPGRGVYEQYF. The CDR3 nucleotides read TGTGCCAGCAGCTTAGCTCCGGGCCGAGGGGTATACGAGCAGTACTTC.

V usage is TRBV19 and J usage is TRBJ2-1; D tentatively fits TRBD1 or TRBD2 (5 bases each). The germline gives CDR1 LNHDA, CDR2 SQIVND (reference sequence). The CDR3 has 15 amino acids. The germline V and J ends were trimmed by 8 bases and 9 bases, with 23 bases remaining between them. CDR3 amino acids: CASLGTIGGFGEQFF. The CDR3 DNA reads TGTGCCAGTCTAGGGACCATTGGAGGTTTTGGTGAGCAGTTCTTC.

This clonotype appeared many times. The CDR3 loop is CASSLTRVTDTQYF. CDR3 nucleotide sequence: TGTGCCAGCAGCCTGACTAGGGTCACAGATACGCAGTATTTT. The V gene is TRBV7-3, the J gene TRBJ2-3; perhaps TRBD2 as D (6 bases). The CDR3 covers 14 residues. V shed 5 bases and J shed 2 bases, with 11 bases lying between them. Germline CDR1 SGHTA, CDR2 FQGTGA.

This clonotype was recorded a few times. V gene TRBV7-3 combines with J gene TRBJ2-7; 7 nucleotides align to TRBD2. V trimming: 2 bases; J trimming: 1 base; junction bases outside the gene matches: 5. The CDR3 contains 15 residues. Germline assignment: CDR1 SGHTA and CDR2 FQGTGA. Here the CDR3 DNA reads TGTGCCAGCAGCTTAGAACCAGCGGGGTCCTACGAGCAGTACTTC. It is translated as CASSLEPAGSYEQYF.

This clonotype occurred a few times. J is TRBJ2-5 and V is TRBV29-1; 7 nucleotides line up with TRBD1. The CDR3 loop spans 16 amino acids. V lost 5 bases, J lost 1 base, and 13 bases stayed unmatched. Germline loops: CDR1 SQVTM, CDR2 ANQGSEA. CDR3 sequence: CSVQTPWDSPQETQYF. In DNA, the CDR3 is TGCAGCGTTCAAACCCCTTGGGACAGCCCCCAAGAGACCCAGTACTTC.

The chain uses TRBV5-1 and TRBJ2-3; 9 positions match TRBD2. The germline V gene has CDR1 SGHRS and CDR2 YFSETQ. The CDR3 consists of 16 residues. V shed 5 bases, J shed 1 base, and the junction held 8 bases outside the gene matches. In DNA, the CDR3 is TGCGCCAGCAGATTCGGGCGGACTAGCGGCACAGATACGCAGTATTTT. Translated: CASRFGRTSGTDTQYF.

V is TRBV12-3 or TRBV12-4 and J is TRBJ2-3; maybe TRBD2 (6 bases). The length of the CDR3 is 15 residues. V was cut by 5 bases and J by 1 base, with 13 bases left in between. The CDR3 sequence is CASSIVAAGTDTQYF. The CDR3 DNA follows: TGTGCCAGCAGTATTGTAGCGGCGGGCACAGATACGCAGTATTTT.

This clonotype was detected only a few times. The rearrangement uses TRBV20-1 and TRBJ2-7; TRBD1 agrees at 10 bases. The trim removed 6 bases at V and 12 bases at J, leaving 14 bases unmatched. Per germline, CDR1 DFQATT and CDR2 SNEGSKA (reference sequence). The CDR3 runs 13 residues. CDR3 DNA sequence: TGCAGTGCCAGCCGGGACAGGGGCTTTTCTAGGTACTTC. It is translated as CSASRDRGFSRYF.

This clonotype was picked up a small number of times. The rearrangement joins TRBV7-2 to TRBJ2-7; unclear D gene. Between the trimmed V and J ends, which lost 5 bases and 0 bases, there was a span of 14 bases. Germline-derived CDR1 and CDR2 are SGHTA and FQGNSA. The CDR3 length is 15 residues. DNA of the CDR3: TGTGCCAGCAGCCTAACGCCTCGAAGCTCCTACGAGCAGTACTTC. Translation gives CASSLTPRSSYEQYF.

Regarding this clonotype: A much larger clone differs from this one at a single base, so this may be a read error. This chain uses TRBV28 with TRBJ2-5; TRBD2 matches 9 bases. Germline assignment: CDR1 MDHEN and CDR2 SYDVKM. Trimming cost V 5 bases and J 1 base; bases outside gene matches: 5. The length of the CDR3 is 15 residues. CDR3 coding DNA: TGTGCCAGCAGTACTAGCGGGTCCGTCCAAGAGACCCAGTACTTC. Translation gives CASSTSGSVQETQYF. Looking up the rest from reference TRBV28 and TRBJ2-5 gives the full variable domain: DVKVTQSSRYLVKRTGEKVFLECVQDMDHENMFWYRQDPGLGLRLIYFSYDVKMKEKGDIPEGYSVSREKKERFSLILESASTNQTSMYLCASSTSGSVQETQYFGPGTRLLVL.

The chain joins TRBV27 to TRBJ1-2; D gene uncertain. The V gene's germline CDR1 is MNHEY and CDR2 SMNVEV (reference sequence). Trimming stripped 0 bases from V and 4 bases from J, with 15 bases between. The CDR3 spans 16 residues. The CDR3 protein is CASSLSSLNRVYGYTF. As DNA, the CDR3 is TGTGCCAGCAGTTTATCGAGTCTCAACAGAGTCTATGGCTACACCTTC.

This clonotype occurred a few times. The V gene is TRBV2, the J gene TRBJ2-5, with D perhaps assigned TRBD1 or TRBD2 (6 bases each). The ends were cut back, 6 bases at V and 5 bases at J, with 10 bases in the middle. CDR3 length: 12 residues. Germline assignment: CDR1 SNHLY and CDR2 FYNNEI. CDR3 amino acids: CASSTGRETQYF. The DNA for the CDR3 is TGTGCCAGCAGCACAGGGAGGGAGACCCAGTACTTC.

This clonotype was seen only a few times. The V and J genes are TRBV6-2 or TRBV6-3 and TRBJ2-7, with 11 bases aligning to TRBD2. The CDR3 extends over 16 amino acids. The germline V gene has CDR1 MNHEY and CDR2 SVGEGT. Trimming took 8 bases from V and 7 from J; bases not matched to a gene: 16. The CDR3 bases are TGTGCCAGCTACACCCGGCTAGCGGGAGGAGGAGGGGAGCAGTACTTC. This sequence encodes CASYTRLAGGGGEQYF.

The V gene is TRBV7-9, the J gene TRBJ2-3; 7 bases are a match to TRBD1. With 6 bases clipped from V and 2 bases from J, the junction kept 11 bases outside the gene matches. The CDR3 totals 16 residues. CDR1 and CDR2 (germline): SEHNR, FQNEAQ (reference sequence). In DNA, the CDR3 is TGTGCCAGCAGTCGAACCGGGACAGTCATCACAGATACGCAGTATTTT. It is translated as CASSRTGTVITDTQYF.

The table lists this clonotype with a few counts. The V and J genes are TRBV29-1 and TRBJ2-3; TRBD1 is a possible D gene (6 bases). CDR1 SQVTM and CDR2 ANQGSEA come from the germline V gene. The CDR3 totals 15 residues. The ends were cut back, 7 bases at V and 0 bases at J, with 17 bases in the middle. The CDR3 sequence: CSGLTGTSSTDTQYF. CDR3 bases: TGCAGCGGCCTGACAGGCACGTCGAGCACAGATACGCAGTATTTT.

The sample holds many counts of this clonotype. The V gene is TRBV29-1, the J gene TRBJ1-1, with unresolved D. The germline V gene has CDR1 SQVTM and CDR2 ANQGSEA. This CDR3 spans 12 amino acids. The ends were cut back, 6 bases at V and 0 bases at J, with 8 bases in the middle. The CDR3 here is CSVHLLNTEAFF. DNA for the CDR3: TGCAGCGTCCACCTCCTGAACACTGAAGCTTTCTTT.

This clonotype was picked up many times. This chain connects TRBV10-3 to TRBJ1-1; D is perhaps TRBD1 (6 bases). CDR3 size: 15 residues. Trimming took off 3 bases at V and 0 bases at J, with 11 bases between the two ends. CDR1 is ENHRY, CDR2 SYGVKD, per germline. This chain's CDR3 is CAISETQGMNTEAFF. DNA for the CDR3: TGTGCCATCAGTGAAACGCAGGGGATGAACACTGAAGCTTTCTTT.

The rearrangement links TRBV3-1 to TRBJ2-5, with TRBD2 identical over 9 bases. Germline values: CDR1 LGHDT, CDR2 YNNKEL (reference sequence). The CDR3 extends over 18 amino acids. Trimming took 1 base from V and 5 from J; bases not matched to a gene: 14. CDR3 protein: CASSQALAGGHLGETQYF. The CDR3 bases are TGTGCCAGCAGCCAAGCACTGGCGGGAGGGCACCTTGGGGAGACCCAGTACTTC.

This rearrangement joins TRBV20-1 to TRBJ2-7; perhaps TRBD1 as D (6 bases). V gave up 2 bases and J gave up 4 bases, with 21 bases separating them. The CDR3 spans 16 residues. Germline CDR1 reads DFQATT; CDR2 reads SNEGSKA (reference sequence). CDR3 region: CSARPMTGRVLYEQYF. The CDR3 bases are TGCAGTGCTAGACCAATGACAGGACGGGTCCTTTACGAGCAGTACTTC.

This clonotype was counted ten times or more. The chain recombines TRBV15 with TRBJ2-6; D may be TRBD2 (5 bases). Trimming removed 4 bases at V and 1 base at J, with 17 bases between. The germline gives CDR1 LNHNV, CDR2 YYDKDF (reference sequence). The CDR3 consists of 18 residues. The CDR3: CATSKGSTTASGANVLTF. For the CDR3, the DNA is TGTGCCACCAGCAAAGGGAGTACGACTGCTTCTGGGGCCAACGTCCTGACTTTC.